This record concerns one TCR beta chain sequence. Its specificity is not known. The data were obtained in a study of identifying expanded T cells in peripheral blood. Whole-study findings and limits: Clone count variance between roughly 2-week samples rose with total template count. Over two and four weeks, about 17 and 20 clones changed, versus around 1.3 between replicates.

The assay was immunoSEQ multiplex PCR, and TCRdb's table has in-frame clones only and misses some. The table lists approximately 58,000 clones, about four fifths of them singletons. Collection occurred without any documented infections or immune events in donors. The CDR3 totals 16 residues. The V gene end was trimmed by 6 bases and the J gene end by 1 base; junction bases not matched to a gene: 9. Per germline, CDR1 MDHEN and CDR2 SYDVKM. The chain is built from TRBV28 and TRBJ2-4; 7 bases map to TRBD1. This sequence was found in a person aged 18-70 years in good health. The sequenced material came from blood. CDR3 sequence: CASRTTGNAAKNIQYF. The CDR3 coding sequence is TGTGCCAGCAGAACGACAGGGAATGCGGCCAAAAACATTCAGTACTTC.